These T cell receptor beta chains were read from a single sample in a study of shared clonotypes between healthy human individuals. Assay: immunoSEQ multiplex PCR; the TCRdb copy retains only in-frame clones and omits some. Here the sample spans 2 million to 2.5 million clones, more than 90% being singletons. The sample was naive CD4+ T cells sorted from blood. The receptor source for this set is a man aged 18 to 30 in good health. The CDR3 runs from the conserved cysteine through the conserved F or W. Fields, in order: J gene, D gene, clone size, V gene, CDR3 protein, CDR3 DNA. D genes are given only for firm matches. Clone size, where shown, is once, few, many, or a class for clones that have expanded.

>TRBJ1-1|TRBD1|NA|TRBV5-1
CASSERTGVVKAFF
TGCGCCAGCAGCGAAAGAACAGGGGTGGTGAAAGCTTTCTTT
>TRBJ2-5|NA|NA|TRBV10-2
CASSESSASGETQYF
TGCGCCAGCAGTGAGTCGTCAGCGAGCGGGGAGACCCAGTACTTC
>TRBJ2-1|TRBD2|NA|TRBV4-1
CASSQDILAGLYNEQFF
TGCGCCAGCAGCCAGGATATTTTAGCGGGACTATACAATGAGCAGTTCTTC
>TRBJ2-1|NA|NA|TRBV11-3
CASSLVGGTNEQFF
TGTGCCAGCAGCTTAGTAGGGGGAACCAATGAGCAGTTCTTC
>TRBJ2-5|TRBD2|NA|TRBV6-1
CASSDLGLAGAGETQYF
TGTGCCAGCAGTGACCTGGGACTAGCGGGAGCGGGGGAGACCCAGTACTTC
>TRBJ2-1|TRBD2|NA|TRBV7-9
CASSPSGAGYNEQFF
TGTGCCAGCAGCCCCAGCGGGGCAGGGTACAATGAGCAGTTCTTC
>TRBJ1-1|NA|NA|TRBV5-1
CASTRPGDGTEAFF
TGCGCCAGCACCCGACCAGGGGACGGAACTGAAGCTTTCTTT
>TRBJ1-6|NA|NA|TRBV2
CASRAVLNSPLHF
TGTGCCAGCAGGGCAGTTTTGAATTCACCCCTCCACTTT
>TRBJ2-7|TRBD2|NA|TRBV18
CASSPPATSGTYGEQYF
TGTGCCAGCTCACCACCAGCGACTAGCGGGACCTACGGCGAGCAGTACTTC
>TRBJ1-5|NA|NA|TRBV6-1
CANSGGYNQPQHF
TGTGCCAACTCGGGCGGATACAATCAGCCCCAGCATTTT
>TRBJ2-3|NA|NA|TRBV30
CAWSPGNTDTQYF
TGTGCCTGGAGTCCCGGGAACACAGATACGCAGTATTTT
>TRBJ2-7|TRBD2|NA|TRBV7-2
CASSFSLADSYEQYF
TGTGCCAGCAGCTTCTCGCTAGCGGACTCCTACGAGCAGTACTTC
>TRBJ2-3|TRBD1|NA|TRBV19
CASSRGQGTISTDTQYF
TGTGCCAGCTCGAGGGGGCAGGGGACAATTAGCACAGATACGCAGTATTTT
>TRBJ1-4|NA|NA|TRBV4-1
CASSHPSGGANEKLFF
TGCGCCAGCAGCCATCCCTCGGGGGGAGCTAATGAAAAACTGTTTTTT
>TRBJ2-7|TRBD1|once|TRBV10-2
CASREQGVDYEQYF
TGCGCCAGCAGGGAACAGGGGGTGGACTACGAGCAGTACTTC
>TRBJ1-6|NA|NA|TRBV5-1
CASSAGTHSSYNSPLHF
TGCGCCAGCAGCGCCGGGACTCATAGCTCCTATAATTCACCCCTCCACTTT
>TRBJ2-7|TRBD2|NA|TRBV4-3
CASSPLAGEYYEQYF
TGCGCCAGCAGCCCGTTAGCGGGAGAGTACTACGAGCAGTACTTC
>TRBJ1-2|TRBD1|NA|TRBV11-2
CASSSRTGAGYTF
TGTGCCAGCAGCTCGAGGACAGGGGCCGGCTACACCTTC
>TRBJ1-3|NA|NA|TRBV15
CATSRGGVSGNTIYF
TGTGCCACCAGCAGAGGGGGAGTCTCTGGAAACACCATATATTTT
>TRBJ2-7|TRBD1|NA|TRBV6-1
CASSALQGYSYEQYF
TGTGCCAGCAGTGCCCTACAGGGGTACTCCTACGAGCAGTACTTC
>TRBJ2-1|NA|NA|TRBV6-5
CASSYSKGGNYNEQFF
TGTGCCAGCAGTTACTCGAAGGGGGGAAACTACAATGAGCAGTTCTTC
>TRBJ2-3|NA|NA|TRBV10-1
CASSAFGTTDTQYF
TGCGCCAGCAGCGCCTTTGGGACAACAGATACGCAGTATTTT
>TRBJ2-1|TRBD2|NA|TRBV27
CASSFPTSGSLKEQFF
TGTGCCAGCAGTTTTCCGACTAGCGGGAGTTTAAAGGAGCAGTTCTTC
>TRBJ2-3|NA|NA|TRBV10-3
CAISPSAGPDTQYF
TGTGCCATCAGTCCCTCCGCGGGTCCTGATACGCAGTATTTT
>TRBJ2-7|NA|NA|TRBV18
CASSPPGAESSYEQYF
TGTGCCAGCTCACCACCGGGGGCCGAGAGCTCCTACGAGCAGTACTTC
>TRBJ2-5|NA|NA|TRBV7-9
CASSLATQYQETQYF
TGTGCCAGCAGCTTAGCTACACAGTACCAAGAGACCCAGTACTTC
>TRBJ2-3|NA|NA|TRBV7-3
CASSLTTVTDTQYF
TGTGCCAGCAGCTTAACGACAGTCACAGATACGCAGTATTTT
>TRBJ1-4|TRBD1|NA|TRBV6-5
CASSYSGTGVAEKLFF
TGTGCCAGCAGTTACTCGGGGACAGGGGTCGCCGAAAAACTGTTTTTT
>TRBJ2-5|TRBD2|once|TRBV6-5
CASSRGREETQYF
TGTGCCAGCAGTCGAGGGAGGGAAGAGACCCAGTACTTC
>TRBJ2-3|NA|NA|TRBV6-5
CASSSLAGADTQYF
TGTGCCAGCAGTTCACTAGCAGGGGCAGATACGCAGTATTTT
>TRBJ2-7|NA|NA|TRBV7-6
CASSHSGPGGYEQYF
TGTGCCAGCAGCCATTCGGGACCCGGTGGCTACGAGCAGTACTTC
>TRBJ1-1|NA|NA|TRBV28
CASSLPLGAGNTEAFF
TGTGCCAGCAGCCTACCACTCGGGGCCGGGAACACTGAAGCTTTCTTT
>TRBJ2-5|TRBD2|NA|TRBV5-1
CASSWGLAGQETQYF
TGCGCCAGCAGCTGGGGGCTAGCGGGGCAAGAGACCCAGTACTTC
>TRBJ2-1|TRBD2|NA|TRBV10-1
CATAPGSGSMDEQFF
TGCGCCACCGCGCCGGGGAGCGGGAGTATGGATGAGCAGTTCTTC
>TRBJ2-1|NA|once|TRBV5-1
CASSFLAASYNEQFF
TGCGCCAGCAGCTTTCTCGCGGCCTCCTACAATGAGCAGTTCTTC
>TRBJ1-2|TRBD1|NA|TRBV28
CASNQGAIGYTF
TGTGCCAGCAATCAGGGGGCCATTGGCTACACCTTC
>TRBJ1-2|NA|NA|TRBV7-8
CASSLVGIGGYTF
TGTGCCAGCAGCTTAGTAGGGATAGGCGGCTACACCTTC
>TRBJ2-3|NA|NA|TRBV10-3
CAISSLATADTQYF
TGTGCCATCAGCTCCCTAGCCACCGCAGATACGCAGTATTTT
>TRBJ1-5|TRBD1|NA|TRBV18
CASSPLGTGVGQPQHF
TGTGCCAGCTCACCCCTCGGGACAGGGGTTGGCCAGCCCCAGCATTTT